The following is a T cell receptor (beta chain) sequence with its context. The target antigen is unknown. Treatment defined: around 19 received Ad26.COV2.S at low or high dose, single or two shots; about 5 received placebo; per-sample allocation not given. Samples were taken on day 63 after the first vaccine or placebo injection. The protocol was immunoSEQ multiplex PCR, while the TCRdb copy is restricted to in-frame clones and leaves out a portion. The profile covers more than 300,000 clones, with around four fifths appearing a single time and approximately 2.1% taken by the ten largest. The sample is drawn from a study of Ad26.COV2.S vaccination and SARS-CoV-2 variants. Whole-study context: Participants got Ad26.COV2.S intramuscularly, once or twice 56 days apart. General study findings and limits: It was reported that spike-specific CD8+ and CD4+ T cell responses were substantially broad after vaccination.

Sample: peripheral blood, taken in a trial of Ad26.COV2.S vaccine versus placebo. This clonotype was obtained from a person between 18 and 65 years old who received the Ad26.COV2.S COVID-19 vaccine or a placebo.

In DNA, the CDR3 is TGTGCCAGCAGCTCTGGACCGAACACCGGGGAGCTGTTTTTT. Encoded protein: CASSSGPNTGELFF. The chain carries TRBV7-7 and TRBJ2-2; D not certain. V shed 4 bases and J shed 0 bases, with 6 bases lying between them. The CDR3 sequence is 14 residues long. The V gene's germline CDR1 is SSHAT and CDR2 FNYEAQ (reference sequence).